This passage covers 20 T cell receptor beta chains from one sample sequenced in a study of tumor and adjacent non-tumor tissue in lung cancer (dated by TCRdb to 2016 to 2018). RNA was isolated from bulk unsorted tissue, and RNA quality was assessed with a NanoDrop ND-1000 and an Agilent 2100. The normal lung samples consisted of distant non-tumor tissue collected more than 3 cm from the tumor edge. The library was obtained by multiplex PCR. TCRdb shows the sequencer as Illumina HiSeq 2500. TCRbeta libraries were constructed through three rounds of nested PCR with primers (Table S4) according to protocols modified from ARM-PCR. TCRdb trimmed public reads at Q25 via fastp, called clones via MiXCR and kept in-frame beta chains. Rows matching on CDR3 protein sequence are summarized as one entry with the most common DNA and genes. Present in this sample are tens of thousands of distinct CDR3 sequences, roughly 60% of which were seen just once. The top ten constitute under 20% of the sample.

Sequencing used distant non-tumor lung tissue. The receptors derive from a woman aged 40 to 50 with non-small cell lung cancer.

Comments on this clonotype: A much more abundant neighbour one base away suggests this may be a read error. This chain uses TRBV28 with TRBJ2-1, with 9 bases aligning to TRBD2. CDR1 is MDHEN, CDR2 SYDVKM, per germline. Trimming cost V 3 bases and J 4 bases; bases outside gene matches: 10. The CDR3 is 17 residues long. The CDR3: CASSFMSSGKNYNEQFF. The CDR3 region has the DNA TGTGCCAGCAGTTTTATGTCTAGCGGGAAGAATTACAATGAGCAGTTCTTC.

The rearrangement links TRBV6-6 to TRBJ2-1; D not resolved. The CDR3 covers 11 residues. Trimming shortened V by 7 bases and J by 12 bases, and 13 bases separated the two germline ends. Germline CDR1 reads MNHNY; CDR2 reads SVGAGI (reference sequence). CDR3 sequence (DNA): TGTGCCAGCATTTGGTCGGATGGGCAGTTCTTC. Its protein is CASIWSDGQFF.

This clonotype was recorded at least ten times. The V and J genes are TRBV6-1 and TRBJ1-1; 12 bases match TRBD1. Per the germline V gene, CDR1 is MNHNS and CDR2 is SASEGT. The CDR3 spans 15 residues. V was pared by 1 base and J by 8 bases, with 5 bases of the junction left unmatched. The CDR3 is CASSEGGTGGGEAFF. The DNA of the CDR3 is TGTGCCAGCAGTGAAGGGGGGACAGGGGGCGGAGAAGCTTTCTTT.

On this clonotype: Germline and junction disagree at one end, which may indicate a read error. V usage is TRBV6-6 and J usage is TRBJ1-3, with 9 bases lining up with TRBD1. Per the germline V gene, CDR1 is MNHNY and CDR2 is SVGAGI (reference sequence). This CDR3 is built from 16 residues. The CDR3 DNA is TGTGCCGGCAGAGCGACGACAGGGGGAAGTGGAAACACCATATATTTT. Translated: CAGRATTGGSGNTIYF.

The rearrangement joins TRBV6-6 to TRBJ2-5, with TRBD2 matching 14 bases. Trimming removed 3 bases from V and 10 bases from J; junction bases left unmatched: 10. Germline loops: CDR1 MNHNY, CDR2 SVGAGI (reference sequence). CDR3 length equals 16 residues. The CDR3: CASSYGTSGGQGIQYF. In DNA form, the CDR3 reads TGTGCCAGCAGTTATGGGACTAGCGGGGGCCAAGGGATCCAGTACTTC.

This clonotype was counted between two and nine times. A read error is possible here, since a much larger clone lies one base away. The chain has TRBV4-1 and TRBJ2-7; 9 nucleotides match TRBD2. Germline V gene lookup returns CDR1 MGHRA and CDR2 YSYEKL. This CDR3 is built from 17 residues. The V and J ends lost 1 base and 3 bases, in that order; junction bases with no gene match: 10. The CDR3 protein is CASSQVFLAGEIYEQYF. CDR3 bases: TGCGCCAGCAGCCAAGTATTCTTAGCGGGAGAAATCTACGAGCAGTACTTC.

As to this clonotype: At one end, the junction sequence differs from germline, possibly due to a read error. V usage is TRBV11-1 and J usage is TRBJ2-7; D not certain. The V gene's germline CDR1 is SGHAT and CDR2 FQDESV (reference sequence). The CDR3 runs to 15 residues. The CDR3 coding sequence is TGTGCCAACAGCTTCCGAACAGACGTGGTCTACGAACAGTACTTC. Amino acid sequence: CANSFRTDVVYEQYF.

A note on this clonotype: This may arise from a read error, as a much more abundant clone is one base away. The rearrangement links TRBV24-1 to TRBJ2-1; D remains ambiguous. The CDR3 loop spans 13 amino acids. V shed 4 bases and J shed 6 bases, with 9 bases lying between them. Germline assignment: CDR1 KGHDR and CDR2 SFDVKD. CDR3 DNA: TGTGCCACCAGTGACGGGCCGAGCAATGAGCAGTTCTTC. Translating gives CATSDGPSNEQFF.

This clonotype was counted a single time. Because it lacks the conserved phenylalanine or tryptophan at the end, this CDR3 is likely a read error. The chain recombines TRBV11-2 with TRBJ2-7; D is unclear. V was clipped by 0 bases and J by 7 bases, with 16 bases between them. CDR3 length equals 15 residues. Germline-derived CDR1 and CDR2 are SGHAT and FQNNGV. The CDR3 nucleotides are TGTGCCAGCAGCTTAGATCCCCAGAGGTCCAATGAGCAGTACTGC. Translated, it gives CASSLDPQRSNEQYC.

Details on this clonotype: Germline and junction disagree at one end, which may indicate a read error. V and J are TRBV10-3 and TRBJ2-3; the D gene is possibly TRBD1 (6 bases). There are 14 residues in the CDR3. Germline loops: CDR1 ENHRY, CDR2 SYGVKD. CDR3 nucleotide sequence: TGTGCCATTTTGGACAGCAAAGGCACGGATATGCAGTATTTT. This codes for CAILDSKGTDMQYF.

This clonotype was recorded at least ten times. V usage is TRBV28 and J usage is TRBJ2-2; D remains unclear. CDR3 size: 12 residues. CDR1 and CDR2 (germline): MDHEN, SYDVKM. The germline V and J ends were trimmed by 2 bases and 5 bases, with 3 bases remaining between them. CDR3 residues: CASSLGTGELFF. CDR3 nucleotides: TGTGCCAGCAGTTTAGGAACCGGGGAGCTGTTTTTT.

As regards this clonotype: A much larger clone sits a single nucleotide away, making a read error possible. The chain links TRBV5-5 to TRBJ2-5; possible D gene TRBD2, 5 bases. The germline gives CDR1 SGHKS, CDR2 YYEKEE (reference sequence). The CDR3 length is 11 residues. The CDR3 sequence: CASSLRESQYF. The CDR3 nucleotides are TGTGCCAGCAGCCTAAGGGAGAGCCAGTACTTC.

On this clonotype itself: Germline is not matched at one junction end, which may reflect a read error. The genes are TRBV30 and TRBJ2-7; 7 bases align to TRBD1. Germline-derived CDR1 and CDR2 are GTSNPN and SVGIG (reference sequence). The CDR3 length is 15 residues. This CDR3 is CAWDRPDRATYGQYF. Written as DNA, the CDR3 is TGTGCCTGGGATCGCCCTGACAGGGCCACCTACGGGCAGTATTTC.

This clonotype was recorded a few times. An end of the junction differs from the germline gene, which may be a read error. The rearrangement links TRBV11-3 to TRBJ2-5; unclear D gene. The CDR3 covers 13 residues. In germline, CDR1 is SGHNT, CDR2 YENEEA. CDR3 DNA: TGTGTCAGCAGCTTGCCACCGCAAGAGACCCAGTATTTC. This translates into CVSSLPPQETQYF.

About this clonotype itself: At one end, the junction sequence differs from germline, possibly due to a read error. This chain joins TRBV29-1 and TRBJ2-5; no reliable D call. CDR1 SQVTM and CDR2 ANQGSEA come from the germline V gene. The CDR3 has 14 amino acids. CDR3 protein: CSVDSAGLRETQYF. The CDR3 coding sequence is TGCAGCGTTGATTCAGCAGGCCTCCGAGAGACCCAGTATTTC.

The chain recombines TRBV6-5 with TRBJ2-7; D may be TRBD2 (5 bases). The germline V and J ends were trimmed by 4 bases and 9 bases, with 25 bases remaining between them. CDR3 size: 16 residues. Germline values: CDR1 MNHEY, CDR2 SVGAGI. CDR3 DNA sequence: TGTGCCAGCAGTTGCTCGATGAGGACGCCCGTCGGGATGCAGTACTTC. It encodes CASSCSMRTPVGMQYF.

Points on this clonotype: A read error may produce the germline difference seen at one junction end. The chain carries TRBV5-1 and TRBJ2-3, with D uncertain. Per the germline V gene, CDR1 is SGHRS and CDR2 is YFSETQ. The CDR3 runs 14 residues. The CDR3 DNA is TGCGACAGCAGCTTGGGTGACGGAGATGTTACGCAGTATTTT. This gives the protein CDSSLGDGDVTQYF.

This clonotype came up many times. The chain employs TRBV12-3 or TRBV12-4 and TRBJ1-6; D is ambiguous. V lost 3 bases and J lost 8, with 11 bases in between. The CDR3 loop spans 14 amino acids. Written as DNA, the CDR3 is TGTGCCAGCAGTTTTTTTGGGAGTGATTCACCCCTCCACTTT. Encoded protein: CASSFFGSDSPLHF.

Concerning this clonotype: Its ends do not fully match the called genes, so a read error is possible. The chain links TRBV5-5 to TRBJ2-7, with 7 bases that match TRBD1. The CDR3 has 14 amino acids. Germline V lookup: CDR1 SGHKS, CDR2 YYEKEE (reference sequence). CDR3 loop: CASKPGTDPYERYF. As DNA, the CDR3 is TGTGCAAGCAAGCCCGGGACAGACCCCTACGAGCGGTACTTC.

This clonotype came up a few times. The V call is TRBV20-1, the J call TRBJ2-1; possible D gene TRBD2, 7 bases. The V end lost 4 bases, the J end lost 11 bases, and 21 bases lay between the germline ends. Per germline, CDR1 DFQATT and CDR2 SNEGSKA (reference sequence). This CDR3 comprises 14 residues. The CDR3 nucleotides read TGCAGTGCTATGGGCGCGGGAGCCGGGGGGCAGCAGTTCTTC. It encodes CSAMGAGAGGQQFF.